In its sample, the clone carrying this T cell receptor (beta chain) was seen once. At the DNA level, this CDR3 is encoded by other sequences in the same sample as well. V lost 6 bases and J lost 0; bases outside the gene matches: 5. This CDR3 has 15 residues. The V gene's germline CDR1 is SNHLY and CDR2 FYNNEI. This entry is derived from a study of blood T cell repertoires in COVID-19. Repertoires were generated with immunoSEQ multiplex PCR, while TCRdb's copy carries only in-frame clones and drops some. This sample carries 70,000 to 100,000 clones, roughly 76% of them seen once, and the ten largest clones take about 4.2%.

This TCR derives from a woman aged 45-65 years with acute or convalescent COVID-19. The chain recombines TRBV2 with TRBJ1-5, with TRBD1 matching over 7 bases. The sample comprised peripheral blood. This chain's CDR3 is CASSLGQFSNQPQHF. The CDR3 region has the DNA TGTGCCAGCAGCCTGGGACAGTTTAGCAATCAGCCCCAGCATTTT.